This T cell receptor (beta chain) was obtained from a study of blood T cell repertoires in COVID-19 (dated by TCRdb to 2020 to 2021). Looking at the study overall: Samples covering the acute and convalescent phases of COVID-19 were provided by collaborators in the United States, Italy and Spain. The material from the prospective study consisted of cDNA or gDNA derived from T cells, B-cell-depleted T cells, or PBMCs. The dataset comprised deeply sampled blood TCRbeta repertoires from subjects exposed to, actively infected with, or recovered from COVID-19. The repertoires were released in a freely available public database intended as a resource for research on the immune response to SARS-CoV-2. The samples were drawn from two sources: the first 160 participants of the ongoing ImmuneRACE study, and 1,000 to 1,500 subjects contributed by 6 global collaborators. A de-identified subject ID, COVID-19 status, age in years and sex were almost always included in the sample metadata. Where available, HLA class I and class II types were obtained from metadata supplied by the sample provider rather than from assay-based typing. The research as a whole found: How much clinical and demographic metadata was included differed by source and by participant, and the metadata was provided uncurated.

Comments on this clone: The antigen it recognizes is unknown. Per-nucleotide qualities are absent, and no much larger clonotype sits a single base away.

Participants in the prospective study were aged roughly 18 to 100 years, lived in over 20 United States geographic areas, and enrolled through a virtual design. In the prospective study, participants were assigned to cohorts based on the clinical history participants reported in a screening survey and a study questionnaire. Mobile phlebotomists in the prospective study collected whole blood, serum and a nasopharyngeal or oropharyngeal swab from every participant. Over an approximately 2-month period, participants in the prospective study had the option of providing additional blood draws and questionnaires. Prospective study blood samples were shipped either frozen or at room temperature before DNA extraction. TCRbeta CDR3 regions were amplified from genomic DNA by means of the immunoSEQ Assay, a bias-controlled multiplex PCR. Concerning the study's data processing: The number of nucleated cells in each sample was estimated by amplification of reference gene primers within the assay. To quantify the absolute abundance of each unique TCRbeta CDR3 rearrangement, sequence reads were collapsed and filtered. For each sample, productive Simpson clonality was calculated by taking the square root of Simpson's diversity index across productive rearrangements. TCRdb stores this immuneACCESS table with in-frame sequences only. Part of the clones is absent; in the studies checked, under half of the shortfall reflects unresolved V genes, and no reason is known for the rest. That table furnishes V, J and clone size, whereas the DNA furnished D and trimming. The sample data list 250,000 to 300,000 clones, and around 90% of these were observed just once. About 2.3% of the sample is in the top ten clones.

This clonotype originated in a woman in her forties with acute COVID-19. Sequencing was done on a sample of PBMCs or T cells enriched from blood (not recorded which).

For the CDR3, the sequence is CASSSGSGVSGYTF. At the DNA level, the sequence is TGCGCCAGCAGCTCCGGGAGCGGGGTTTCGGGCTACACCTTC. The rearranged segments are TRBV5-1 and TRBJ1-2; the D gene lacks a confident call. The germline V gene gives CDR1 as SGHRS and CDR2 as YFSETQ. The CDR3 contains 14 residues, cysteine and phenylalanine counted. The DNA shown is the 42-base CDR3, in frame from base 1. V loses 3 bases of germline sequence and J loses 8 bases, and the interval between the two ends is 17 bases. Extended through the reference TRBV5-1 and TRBJ1-2 proteins, this CDR3 yields the full variable domain: KAGVTQTPRYLIKTRGQQVTLSCSPISGHRSVSWYQQTPGQGLQFLFEYFSETQRNKGNFPGRFSGRQFSNSRSEMNVSTLELGDSALYLCASSSGSGVSGYTFGSGTRLTVV.